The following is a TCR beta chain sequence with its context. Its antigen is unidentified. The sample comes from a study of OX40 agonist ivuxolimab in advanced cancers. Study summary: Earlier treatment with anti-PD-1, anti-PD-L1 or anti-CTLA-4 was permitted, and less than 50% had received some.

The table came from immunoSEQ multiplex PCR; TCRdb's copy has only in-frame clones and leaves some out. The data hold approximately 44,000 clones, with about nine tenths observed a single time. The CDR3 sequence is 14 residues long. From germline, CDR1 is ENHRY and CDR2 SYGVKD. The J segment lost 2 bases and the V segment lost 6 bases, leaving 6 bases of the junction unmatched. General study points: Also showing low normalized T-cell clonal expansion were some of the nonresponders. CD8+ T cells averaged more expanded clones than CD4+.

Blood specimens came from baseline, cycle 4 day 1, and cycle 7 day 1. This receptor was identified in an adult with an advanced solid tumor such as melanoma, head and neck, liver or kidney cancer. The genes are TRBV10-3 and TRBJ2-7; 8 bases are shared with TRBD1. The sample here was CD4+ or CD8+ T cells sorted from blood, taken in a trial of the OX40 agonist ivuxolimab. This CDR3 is CAISSGQGAYEQYF. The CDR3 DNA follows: TGTGCCATCAGCTCAGGACAGGGCGCCTACGAGCAGTACTTC.